This T cell receptor beta chain is from a study of regulatory T cells in long-lasting Graves disease. In the study overall: Less than 3 months of antithyroid drugs had been taken by newly diagnosed Graves' patients.

TCR beta libraries were built with iRepertoire HTBI primers and Arm-PCR of CDR3 regions. TCRdb analysed the multiplex PCR reads with MiXCR anew, one entry per CDR3 protein. The sample includes hundreds of thousands of distinct CDR3 sequences, about 16% of them seen just once. Deletions cut 3 bases from V and 0 bases from J, with 13 bases between. The CDR3 spans 16 residues. CDR1 is SEHNR, CDR2 FQNEAQ, per germline (reference sequence). The sample holds a few counts of this clonotype. Time point reported: newly diagnosed GD, antithyroid drugs for less than 3 months. With RNA extracted from PBMCs as input, the TCR library was made. The sample also formed part of further work on T cells in Graves' hyperthyroidism and ophthalmopathy. From that study: Graves' hyperthyroidism is called stable when ophthalmopathy does not progress within 18 months. Ophthalmopathy could be told apart from stable hyperthyroidism with a 13 V-J model.

The sequence came from a woman aged 35 to 60 with Graves disease. V and J are TRBV7-9 and TRBJ2-3; D remains ambiguous. The sample here was peripheral blood mononuclear cells (PBMCs), taken at new diagnosis, from a patient treated with antithyroid drugs. The CDR3 reads CASSFDADTSTDTQYF. CDR3 coding DNA: TGTGCCAGCAGCTTTGACGCCGACACTAGCACAGATACGCAGTATTTT. The entire variable domain, with the rest obtained from reference TRBV7-9 and TRBJ2-3, is as follows: DTGVSQNPRHKITKRGQNVTFRCDPISEHNRLYWYRQTLGQGPEFLTYFQNEAQLEKSRLLSDRFSAERPKGSFSTLEIQRTEQGDSAMYLCASSFDADTSTDTQYFGPGTRLTVL.